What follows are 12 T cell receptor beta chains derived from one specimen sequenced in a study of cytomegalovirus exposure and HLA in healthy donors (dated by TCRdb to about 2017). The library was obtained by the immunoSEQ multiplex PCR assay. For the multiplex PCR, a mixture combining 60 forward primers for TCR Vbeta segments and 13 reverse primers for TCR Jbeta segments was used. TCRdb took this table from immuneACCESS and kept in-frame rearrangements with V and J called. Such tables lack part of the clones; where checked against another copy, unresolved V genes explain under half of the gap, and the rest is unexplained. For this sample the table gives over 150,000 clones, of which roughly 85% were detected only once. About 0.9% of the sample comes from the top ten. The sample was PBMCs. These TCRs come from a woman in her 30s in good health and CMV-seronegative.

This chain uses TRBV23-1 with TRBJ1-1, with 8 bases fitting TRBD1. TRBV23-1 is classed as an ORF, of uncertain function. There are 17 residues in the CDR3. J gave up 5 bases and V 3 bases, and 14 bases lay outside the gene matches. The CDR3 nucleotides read TGCGCCAGCAGTCATCCAGACCCGACAGGGGAGTATACTGAAGCTTTCTTT. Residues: CASSHPDPTGEYTEAFF.

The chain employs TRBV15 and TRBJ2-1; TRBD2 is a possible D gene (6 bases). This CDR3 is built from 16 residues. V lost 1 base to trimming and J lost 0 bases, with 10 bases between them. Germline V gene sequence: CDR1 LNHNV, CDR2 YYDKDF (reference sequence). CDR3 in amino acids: CATSRVTGVSYNEQFF. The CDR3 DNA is TGTGCCACCAGCAGAGTTACGGGAGTCTCCTACAATGAGCAGTTCTTC.

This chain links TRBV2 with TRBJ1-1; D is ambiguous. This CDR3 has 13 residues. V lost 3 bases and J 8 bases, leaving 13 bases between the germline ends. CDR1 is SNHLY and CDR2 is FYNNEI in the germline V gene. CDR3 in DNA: TGTGCCAGCAGTGAGAGTCGAGGCTCCGAAGCTTTCTTT. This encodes CASSESRGSEAFF. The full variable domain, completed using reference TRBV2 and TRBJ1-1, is EPEVTQTPSHQVTQMGQEVILRCVPISNHLYFYWYRQILGQKVEFLVSFYNNEISEKSEIFDDQFSVERPDGSNFTLKIRSTKLEDSAMYFCASSESRGSEAFFGQGTRLTVV.

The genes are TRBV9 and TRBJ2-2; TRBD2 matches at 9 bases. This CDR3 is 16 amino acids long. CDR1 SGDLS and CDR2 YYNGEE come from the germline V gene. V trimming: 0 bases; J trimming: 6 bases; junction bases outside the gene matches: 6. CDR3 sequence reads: CASSVGGTSFPGELFF. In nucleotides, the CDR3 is TGTGCCAGCAGCGTAGGGGGGACTAGCTTCCCCGGGGAGCTGTTTTTT.

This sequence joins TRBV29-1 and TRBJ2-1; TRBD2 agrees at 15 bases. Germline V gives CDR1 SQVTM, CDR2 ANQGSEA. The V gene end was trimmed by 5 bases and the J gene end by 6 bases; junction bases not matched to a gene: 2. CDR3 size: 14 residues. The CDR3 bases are TGCAGCGTTTCGGGACTAGCGGGAGGCAATGAGCAGTTCTTC. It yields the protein CSVSGLAGGNEQFF.

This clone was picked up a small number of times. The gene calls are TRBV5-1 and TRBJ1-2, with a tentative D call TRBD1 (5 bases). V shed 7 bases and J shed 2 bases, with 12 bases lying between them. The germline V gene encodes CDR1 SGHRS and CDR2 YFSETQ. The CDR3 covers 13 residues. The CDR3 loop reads CASGLEGNYGYTF. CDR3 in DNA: TGCGCCAGCGGCCTGGAGGGGAACTATGGCTACACCTTC.

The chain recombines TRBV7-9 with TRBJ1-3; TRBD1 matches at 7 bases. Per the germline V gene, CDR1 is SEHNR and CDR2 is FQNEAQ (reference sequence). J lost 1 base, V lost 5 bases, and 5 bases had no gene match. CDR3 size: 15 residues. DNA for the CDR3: TGTGCCAGCAGCCCGGACAGGTTATCTGGAAACACCATATATTTT. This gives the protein CASSPDRLSGNTIYF.

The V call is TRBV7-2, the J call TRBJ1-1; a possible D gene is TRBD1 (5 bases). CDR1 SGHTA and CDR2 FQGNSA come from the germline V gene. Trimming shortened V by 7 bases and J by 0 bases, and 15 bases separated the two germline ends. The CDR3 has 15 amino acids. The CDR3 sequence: CASTPSSTVNTEAFF. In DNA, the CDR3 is TGTGCCAGCACCCCATCGTCGACAGTGAACACTGAAGCTTTCTTT.

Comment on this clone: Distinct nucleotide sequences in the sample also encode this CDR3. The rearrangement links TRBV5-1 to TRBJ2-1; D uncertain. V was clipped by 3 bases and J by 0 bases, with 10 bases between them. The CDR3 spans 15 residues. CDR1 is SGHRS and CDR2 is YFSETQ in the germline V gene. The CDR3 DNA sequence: TGCGCCAGCAGCTCTACTACGAGCTCCTACAATGAGCAGTTCTTC. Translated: CASSSTTSSYNEQFF.

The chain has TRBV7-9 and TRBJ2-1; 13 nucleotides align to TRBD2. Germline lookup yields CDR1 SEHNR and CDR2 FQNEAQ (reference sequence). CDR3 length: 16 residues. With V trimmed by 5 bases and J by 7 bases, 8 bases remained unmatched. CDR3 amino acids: CASSPQGLAGTNEQFF. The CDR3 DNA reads TGTGCCAGCAGCCCCCAGGGACTAGCGGGAACAAATGAGCAGTTCTTC.

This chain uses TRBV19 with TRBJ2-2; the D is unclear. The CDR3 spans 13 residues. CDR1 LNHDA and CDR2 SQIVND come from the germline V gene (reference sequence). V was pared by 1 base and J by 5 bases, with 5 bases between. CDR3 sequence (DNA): TGTGCCAGTAGTATAGGTCTGACCGGGGAGCTGTTTTTT. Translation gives CASSIGLTGELFF.

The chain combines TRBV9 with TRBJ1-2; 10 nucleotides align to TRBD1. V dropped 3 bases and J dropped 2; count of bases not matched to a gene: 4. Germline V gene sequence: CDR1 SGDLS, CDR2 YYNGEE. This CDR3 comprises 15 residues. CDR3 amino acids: CASSEGTGANYGYTF. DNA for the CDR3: TGTGCCAGCAGCGAGGGGACAGGGGCCAACTATGGCTACACCTTC.